This T cell receptor beta chain was observed in a study of T cell responses to AZD1222 COVID-19 vaccine. The data were produced by immunoSEQ multiplex PCR, yet TCRdb's version contains in-frame clones alone and is incomplete. The table lists some 60,000 clones, roughly 80% of them singletons. This TCR came from an adult who received the AZD1222 COVID-19 vaccine. The sample was peripheral blood, taken 28 days after the second AZD1222 dose.

Here the CDR3 DNA reads TGTGCCAGCAGCTTAGGGACAGGGGGTAATGAGCAGTTCTTC. Amino acids: CASSLGTGGNEQFF. The rearrangement links TRBV7-9 to TRBJ2-1, with 10 nucleotides matching TRBD1. The J segment lost 7 bases and the V segment lost 1 base, leaving 1 base of the junction unmatched. CDR1 SEHNR and CDR2 FQNEAQ come from the germline V gene (reference sequence). CDR3 length: 14 amino acids.